The 13 T cell receptor beta chains below were found in one sample sequenced in a study of blood T cell repertoires in COVID-19. The repertoire was sequenced with immunoSEQ multiplex PCR; TCRdb's copy has only in-frame clones and lacks some. The sample holds fewer than 500,000 clones; 85% to 90% are singletons and the top ten take roughly 1.1%. The source material was PBMCs or T cells enriched from blood (not recorded which). The source of these receptors is a man aged 25-45 years who had recovered from COVID-19.

The V gene is TRBV5-1, the J gene TRBJ2-7; 12 positions agree with TRBD1. Germline V CDR1 and CDR2: SGHRS, YFSETQ. This CDR3 comprises 15 residues. Unmatched junction bases numbered 4, after V lost 4 bases and J lost 2 bases. CDR3 sequence: CASSPGQGATYEQYF. In nucleotides, the CDR3 is TGCGCCAGCAGCCCGGGACAGGGGGCAACCTACGAGCAGTACTTC.

The chain employs TRBV28 and TRBJ2-5, with D possibly TRBD2 on 6 matching bases. CDR1 and CDR2 (germline): MDHEN, SYDVKM. This CDR3 has 14 residues. Between the trimmed V and J ends, which lost 5 bases and 3 bases, there was a span of 13 bases. Written as DNA, the CDR3 is TGTGCCAGCAGTCCGGGGGAGAGGGAAGAGACCCAGTACTTC. Its protein is CASSPGEREETQYF.

The chain links TRBV20-1 to TRBJ2-5, with 14 bases that match TRBD2. In germline, CDR1 is DFQATT, CDR2 SNEGSKA (reference sequence). V trimming: 6 bases; J trimming: 6 bases; junction bases outside the gene matches: 6. CDR3 length equals 14 residues. The CDR3 bases are TGCAGTGCGAGTGGGACTAGCGGGAGACAGACCCAGTACTTC. Its protein is CSASGTSGRQTQYF.

CDR3 DNA sequence: TGTGCCAGTAGTACCCCGGGACAGGGGGCGCGAGGCTACACCTTC. Its translation is CASSTPGQGARGYTF. This chain links TRBV19 with TRBJ1-2, with 12 nucleotides matching TRBD1. Germline lookup yields CDR1 LNHDA and CDR2 SQIVND (reference sequence). The CDR3 runs to 15 residues. V trimming: 4 bases; J trimming: 8 bases; junction bases outside the gene matches: 8.

The rearrangement links TRBV29-1 to TRBJ1-1; D remains ambiguous. The germline V and J ends were trimmed by 7 bases and 3 bases, with 12 bases remaining between them. The CDR3 sequence is 12 residues long. The germline CDR1 and CDR2 sequences are SQVTM and ANQGSEA. Here the CDR3 DNA reads TGCAGCGGAGGACCCGGGGACACTGAAGCTTTCTTT. Protein sequence: CSGGPGDTEAFF.

The CDR3 reads CASSTFQRTLNTGELFF. CDR3 DNA sequence: TGTGCCAGCAGCACCTTTCAGCGCACTTTGAACACCGGGGAGCTGTTTTTT. V usage is TRBV13 and J usage is TRBJ2-2; D ambiguous. Deletions cut 5 bases from V and 1 base from J, with 17 bases between. The CDR3 is 17 amino acids. In germline, CDR1 is PRHDT, CDR2 FYEKMQ (reference sequence).

The rearrangement uses TRBV27 and TRBJ2-5, with 7 bases lining up with TRBD2. The germline CDR1 and CDR2 sequences are MNHEY and SMNVEV (reference sequence). The CDR3 length is 16 residues. The ends lost 4 bases at V and 5 bases at J; junction bases unmatched: 13. The chain's CDR3 is CASSSLLADGGETQYF. The CDR3 coding sequence is TGTGCCAGCAGTTCCTTACTAGCAGACGGGGGGGAGACCCAGTACTTC.

This clone was recorded only once. This chain joins TRBV6-5 and TRBJ2-7; D may be TRBD2 (6 bases). V lost 2 bases and J lost 4, with 15 bases in between. Looked up from germline, CDR1 is MNHEY and CDR2 is SVGAGI. CDR3 length: 15 amino acids. The CDR3 DNA follows: TGTGCCAGCAGTTACCGCCCAGGGACTGGGTACGAGCAGTACTTC. The encoded protein is CASSYRPGTGYEQYF.

This clone appeared a few times. CDR3 region: CASSGTSGSGTDTQYF. In nucleotides, the CDR3 is TGCGCCAGCAGTGGGACTAGCGGGAGCGGTACAGATACGCAGTATTTT. V gene TRBV10-1 combines with J gene TRBJ2-3; 13 bases line up with TRBD2. The ends lost 4 bases at V and 3 bases at J; junction bases unmatched: 4. CDR3 size: 16 residues. Germline V lookup: CDR1 WNHNN, CDR2 SYGVQD (reference sequence).

V usage is TRBV7-9 and J usage is TRBJ2-2, with 12 bases aligning to TRBD1. This CDR3 has 13 amino acids. Germline CDR1 and CDR2: SEHNR and FQNEAQ (reference sequence). V lost 11 bases and J lost 7; bases outside the gene matches: 5. The CDR3 DNA reads TGTGCCGGGGACAGGGGGCTCGGCGGGGAGCTGTTTTTT. Encoded protein: CAGDRGLGGELFF.

The V gene is TRBV18, the J gene TRBJ1-2; possible D gene TRBD1, 6 bases. Trimming left V 5 bases short and J 3 bases short, with 13 bases between. The CDR3 extends over 14 amino acids. Germline loops: CDR1 KGHSH, CDR2 LQKENI. The CDR3 loop reads CASSMTGAHYGYTF. The CDR3 DNA reads as TGTGCCAGCTCAATGACAGGAGCGCACTATGGCTACACCTTC.

The chain recombines TRBV29-1 with TRBJ1-6, with unresolved D. The CDR3 spans 13 residues. CDR1 is SQVTM and CDR2 is ANQGSEA in the germline V gene. The V end was cut by 5 bases, the J end by 10 bases, with 15 bases between. The DNA of the CDR3 is TGCAGCGTTTGTAGTGAGTACAGATCACCCCTCCACTTT. Protein sequence: CSVCSEYRSPLHF.

This clone showed up just a few times. V usage is TRBV7-2 and J usage is TRBJ1-2; 7 bases fit TRBD1. The ends lost 5 bases at V and 6 bases at J; junction bases unmatched: 12. Germline V CDR1 and CDR2: SGHTA, FQGNSA. This CDR3 has 15 amino acids. CDR3 nucleotides: TGTGCCAGCAGCCTAATGGGGACAGAAATCGATGGCTACACCTTC. Residues: CASSLMGTEIDGYTF.